A selection of T cell receptor beta chains follows, all from one sample in a study of blood T cell repertoires in COVID-19. Libraries were prepared by immunoSEQ multiplex PCR; TCRdb keeps only in-frame clonotypes and omits some of them. This table has some 130,000 clones, more than 75% appearing once. Sequenced: peripheral blood. Receptors originate from a woman in her 70s with COVID-19, enrolled during active disease. CDR3s include the opening cysteine and the closing phenylalanine or tryptophan. A D gene is named only where the DNA matches it firmly. The listing skips clone size in some rows; elsewhere it reads once, few, many or a size class.

- TRBJ2-1 TRBD1 15 TRBV6-5 CASSWSGGGWGEQFF TGTGCCAGCAGTTGGTCAGGGGGCGGTTGGGGTGAGCAGTTCTTC
- TRBJ1-3 TRBD1 17 TRBV9 CASSVEGQPLSGNTIYF TGTGCCAGCAGCGTAGAGGGACAGCCACTCTCTGGAAACACCATATATTTT
- TRBJ1-1 TRBD1 13 TRBV18 CASSPTGATEAFF TGTGCCAGCTCACCTACAGGGGCAACTGAAGCTTTCTTT
- TRBJ2-5 - 14 TRBV3-1/TRBV3-2 CASSQAGAQETQYF TGTGCCAGCAGCCAAGCTGGGGCTCAAGAGACCCAGTACTTC
- TRBJ1-1 - 14 TRBV6-1 CASSELQGNTEAFF TGTGCCAGCAGTGAATTGCAGGGGAACACTGAAGCTTTCTTT
- TRBJ2-7 - 15 TRBV2 CASSESWPPNYEQYF TGTGCCAGCAGTGAATCCTGGCCCCCCAATTACGAGCAGTACTTC
- TRBJ2-5 - 15 TRBV7-2 CASSLTRLARETQYF TGTGCCAGCAGCTTAACAAGACTTGCTCGAGAGACCCAGTACTTC
once TRBJ1-2 - 12 TRBV28 CASSSGAYGYTF TGTGCCAGCAGCTCAGGGGCATATGGCTACACCTTC
- TRBJ2-7 TRBD1 11 TRBV30 CAADRRYEQYF TGTGCCGCGGACAGGCGATACGAGCAGTACTTC
- TRBJ1-3 - 16 TRBV4-2 CASSRSYSDSGNTIYF TGTGCCAGCAGCCGTTCCTACAGTGACTCTGGAAACACCATATATTTT
- TRBJ1-5 - 15 TRBV5-6 CASSLGQAANQPQHF TGTGCCAGCAGCTTGGGACAGGCCGCCAATCAGCCCCAGCATTTT
- TRBJ2-5 - 13 TRBV5-1 CASSPSYQETQYF TGCGCCAGCAGCCCAAGCTACCAAGAGACCCAGTACTTC
- TRBJ1-2 TRBD1 14 TRBV9 CASSPGQGINGYTF TGTGCCAGCAGCCCCGGACAGGGGATAAATGGCTACACCTTC
few TRBJ2-2 - 15 TRBV5-4 CASSSGTLNTGELFF TGTGCCAGCAGCTCCGGGACACTAAACACCGGGGAGCTGTTTTTT
- TRBJ1-3 - 15 TRBV19 CASRNQGLFGNTIYF TGTGCCAGTAGGAACCAGGGACTCTTTGGAAACACCATATATTTT
- TRBJ1-2 TRBD1 14 TRBV27 CASSLKGAAYGYTF TGTGCCAGCAGTTTGAAGGGGGCTGCCTATGGCTACACCTTC
- TRBJ1-5 - 16 TRBV6-6 CASSYSTGNSNQPQHF TGTGCCAGCAGTTACTCGACGGGGAATAGCAATCAGCCCCAGCATTTT
- TRBJ1-5 TRBD1 15 TRBV19 CASSPGQVPGQPQHF TGTGCCAGTAGCCCGGGACAGGTTCCAGGGCAGCCCCAGCATTTT
- TRBJ2-1 TRBD2 12 TRBV7-9 CASSPGGDEQFF TGTGCCAGCAGCCCTGGGGGGGATGAGCAGTTCTTC
- TRBJ2-3 - 14 TRBV5-4 CASSLRTVTDTQYF TGTGCCAGCAGCTTGCGAACGGTCACAGATACGCAGTATTTT
once TRBJ1-5 - 15 TRBV25-1 CASSGGTYSNQPQHF TGTGCCAGCAGTGGTGGGACTTATAGCAATCAGCCCCAGCATTTT
- TRBJ2-5 - 14 TRBV11-2 CASSPPGVLETQYF TGTGCCAGCAGCCCACCAGGGGTTCTAGAGACCCAGTACTTC